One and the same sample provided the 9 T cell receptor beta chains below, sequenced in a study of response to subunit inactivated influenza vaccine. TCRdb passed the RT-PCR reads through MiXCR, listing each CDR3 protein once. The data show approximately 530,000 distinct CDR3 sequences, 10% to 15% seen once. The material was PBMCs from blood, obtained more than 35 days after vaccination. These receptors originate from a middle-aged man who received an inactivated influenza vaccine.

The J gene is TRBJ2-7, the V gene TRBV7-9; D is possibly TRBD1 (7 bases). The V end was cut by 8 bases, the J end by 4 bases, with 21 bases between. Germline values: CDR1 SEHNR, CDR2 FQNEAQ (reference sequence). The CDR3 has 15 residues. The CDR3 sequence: CASSLGGQAKYEQYF. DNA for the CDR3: TGTGCCAGCTCCTTGGGAGGACAGGCTAAATACGAGCAGTACTTC.

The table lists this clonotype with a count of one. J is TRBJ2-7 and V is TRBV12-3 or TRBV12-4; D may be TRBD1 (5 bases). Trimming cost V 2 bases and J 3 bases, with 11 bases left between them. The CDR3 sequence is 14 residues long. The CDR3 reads CASSLSAGYYEQYF. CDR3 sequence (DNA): TGTGCCAGCAGTTTATCGGCAGGGTACTACGAGCAGTACTTC.

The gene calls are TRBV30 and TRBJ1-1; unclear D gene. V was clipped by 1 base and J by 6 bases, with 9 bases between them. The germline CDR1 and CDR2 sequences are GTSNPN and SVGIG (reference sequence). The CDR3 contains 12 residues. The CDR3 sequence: CAWSGTGAEAFF. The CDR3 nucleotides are TGTGCCTGGAGTGGGACCGGGGCTGAAGCTTTCTTT.

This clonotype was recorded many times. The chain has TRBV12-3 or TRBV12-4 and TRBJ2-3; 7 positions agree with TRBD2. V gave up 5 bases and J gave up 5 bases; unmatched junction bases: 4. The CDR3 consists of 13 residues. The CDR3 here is CASSLSGRDTQYF. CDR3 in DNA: TGTGCCAGCAGTCTTAGCGGGCGAGATACGCAGTATTTT.

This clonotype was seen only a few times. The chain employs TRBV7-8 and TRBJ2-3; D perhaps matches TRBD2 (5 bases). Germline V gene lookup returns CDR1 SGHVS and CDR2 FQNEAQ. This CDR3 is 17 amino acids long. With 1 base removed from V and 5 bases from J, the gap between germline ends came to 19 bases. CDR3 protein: CASSLVRLVTEVDTQYF. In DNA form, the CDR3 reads TGTGCCAGCAGCTTAGTACGCTTGGTGACGGAGGTAGATACGCAGTATTTT.

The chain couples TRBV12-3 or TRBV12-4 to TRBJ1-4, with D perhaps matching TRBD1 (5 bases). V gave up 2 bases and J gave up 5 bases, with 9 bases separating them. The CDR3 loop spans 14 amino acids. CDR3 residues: CASSLYEGNEKLFF. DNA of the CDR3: TGTGCCAGCAGTTTATACGAGGGGAATGAAAAACTGTTTTTT.

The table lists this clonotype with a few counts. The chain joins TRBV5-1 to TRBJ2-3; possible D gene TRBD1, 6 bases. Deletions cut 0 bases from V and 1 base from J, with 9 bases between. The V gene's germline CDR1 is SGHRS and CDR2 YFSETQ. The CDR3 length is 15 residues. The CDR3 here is CASSLEYRGTDTQYF. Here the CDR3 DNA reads TGCGCCAGCAGCTTGGAATACAGGGGCACAGATACGCAGTATTTT.

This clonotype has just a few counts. CDR3 coding DNA: TGCGCCAGCAGCCAGGGCAGGCTCGAGACCCAGTACTTC. Its translation: CASSQGRLETQYF. The chain joins TRBV4-3 to TRBJ2-5; no definite D call. The CDR3 is 13 amino acids. The V gene lost 3 bases and the J gene lost 5 bases, with 10 bases spanning the gap. The germline V gene encodes CDR1 LGHNA and CDR2 YSLEER.

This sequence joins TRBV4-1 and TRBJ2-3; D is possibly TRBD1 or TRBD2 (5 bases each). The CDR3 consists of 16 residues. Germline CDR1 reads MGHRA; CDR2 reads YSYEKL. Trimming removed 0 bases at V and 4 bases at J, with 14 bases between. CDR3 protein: CASSQDRGAGPDTQYF. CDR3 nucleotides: TGCGCCAGCAGCCAAGACCGTGGGGCGGGTCCAGATACGCAGTATTTT.